Only one count was recorded for the clone carrying this T cell receptor (beta chain). Its cognate antigen is unknown. The sample comes from a study of T cell repertoires in ileal Crohn's disease. Study-wide findings and caveats: High-frequency clones were more common in sorted CD8 than CD4 cells.

The CDR3 consists of 13 residues. With 5 bases removed from V and 1 base from J, the gap between germline ends came to 6 bases. Looked up from germline, CDR1 is SGHTA and CDR2 is FQGNSA. The data were produced by immunoSEQ multiplex PCR, yet TCRdb's version contains in-frame clones alone and is incomplete. This table has some 28,000 clones, about 81% appearing once. This chain connects TRBV7-2 to TRBJ2-1; D uncertain. This receptor was identified in an adult with Crohn's disease. The sequenced sample consisted of ileal tissue. As DNA, the CDR3 is TGTGCCAGCAGCCTCCCTTCCTACAATGAGCAGTTCTTC. Its protein product is CASSLPSYNEQFF.